The T cell receptor beta chain described here comes from a study of OX40 agonist ivuxolimab in advanced cancers. The study's findings and limits: Expanded clones were, on average, more numerous in CD8+ T cells than in CD4+.

Concerning this clone: What it binds is unknown.

V was clipped by 10 bases and J by 10 bases, with 14 bases between them. Germline CDR1 SNHLY, CDR2 FYNNEI. The CDR3 is 11 residues long. Some clones are missing from TCRdb's copy, which holds only in-frame ones; the method was immunoSEQ multiplex PCR. The sample lists approximately 97,000 clones, roughly nine tenths occurring once. The chain joins TRBV2 to TRBJ2-1; weak D call: TRBD1 (6 bases). Sequencing was performed on CD4+ or CD8+ T cells sorted from blood, taken in a trial of the OX40 agonist ivuxolimab. The sequence derives from an adult with an advanced solid tumor such as melanoma, head and neck, liver or kidney cancer. This chain's CDR3 is CATRGSGEQFF. The CDR3 nucleotides are TGTGCCACCAGGGGTTCGGGAGAGCAGTTCTTC. Using reference TRBV2 and TRBJ2-1 for the parts outside the CDR3, the full variable domain is EPEVTQTPSHQVTQMGQEVILRCVPISNHLYFYWYRQILGQKVEFLVSFYNNEISEKSEIFDDQFSVERPDGSNFTLKIRSTKLEDSAMYFCATRGSGEQFFGPGTRLTVL.